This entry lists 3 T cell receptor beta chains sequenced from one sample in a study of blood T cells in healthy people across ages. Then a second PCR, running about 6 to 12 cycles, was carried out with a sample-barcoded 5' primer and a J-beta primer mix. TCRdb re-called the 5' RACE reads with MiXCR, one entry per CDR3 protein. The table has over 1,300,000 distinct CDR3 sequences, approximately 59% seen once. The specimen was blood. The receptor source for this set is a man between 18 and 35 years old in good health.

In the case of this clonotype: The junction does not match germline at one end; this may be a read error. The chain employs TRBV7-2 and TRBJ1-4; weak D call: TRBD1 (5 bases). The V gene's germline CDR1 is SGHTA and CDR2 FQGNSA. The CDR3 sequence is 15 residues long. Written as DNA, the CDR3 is TGTGCCAGCAGCACAAGGGGATCCGGCCATGAAAAACGGTTTTTT. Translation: CASSTRGSGHEKRFF.

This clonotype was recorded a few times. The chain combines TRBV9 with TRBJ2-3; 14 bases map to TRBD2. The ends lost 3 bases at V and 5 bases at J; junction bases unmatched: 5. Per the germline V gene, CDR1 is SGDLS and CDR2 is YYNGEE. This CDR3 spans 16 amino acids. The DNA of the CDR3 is TGTGCCAGCAGCGCCGGACTAGCGGGAGGCGAAGATACGCAGTATTTT. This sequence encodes CASSAGLAGGEDTQYF.

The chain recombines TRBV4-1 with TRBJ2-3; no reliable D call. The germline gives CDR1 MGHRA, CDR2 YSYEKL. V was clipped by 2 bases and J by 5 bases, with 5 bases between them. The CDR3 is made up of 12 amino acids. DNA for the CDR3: TGCGCCAGCAGCCAATATGGAGATACGCAGTATTTT. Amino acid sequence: CASSQYGDTQYF.